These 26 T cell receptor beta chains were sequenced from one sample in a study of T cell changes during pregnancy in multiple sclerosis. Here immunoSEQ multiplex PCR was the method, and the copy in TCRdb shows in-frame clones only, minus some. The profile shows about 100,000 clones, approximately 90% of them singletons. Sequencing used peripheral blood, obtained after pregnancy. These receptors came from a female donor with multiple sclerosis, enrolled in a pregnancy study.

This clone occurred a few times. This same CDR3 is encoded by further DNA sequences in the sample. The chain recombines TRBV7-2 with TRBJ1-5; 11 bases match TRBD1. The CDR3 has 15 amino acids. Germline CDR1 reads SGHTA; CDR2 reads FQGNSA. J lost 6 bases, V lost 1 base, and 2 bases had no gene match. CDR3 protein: CASSLGGTGGQPQHF. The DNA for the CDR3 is TGTGCCAGCAGCTTAGGTGGGACAGGGGGTCAGCCCCAGCATTTT.

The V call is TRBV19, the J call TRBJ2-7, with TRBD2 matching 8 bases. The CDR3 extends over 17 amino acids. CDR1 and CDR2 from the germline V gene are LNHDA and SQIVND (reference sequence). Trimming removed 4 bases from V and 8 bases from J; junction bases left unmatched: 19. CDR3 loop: CASSNPLSGGTPTQQYF. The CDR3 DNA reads TGTGCCAGTAGTAACCCTCTATCGGGAGGGACCCCTACGCAGCAGTACTTC.

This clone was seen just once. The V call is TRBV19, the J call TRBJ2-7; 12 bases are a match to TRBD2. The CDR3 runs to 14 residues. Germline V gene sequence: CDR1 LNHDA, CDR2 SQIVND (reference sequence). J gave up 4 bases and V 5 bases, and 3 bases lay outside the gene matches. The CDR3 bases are TGTGCCAGTAGTTCCGGGACTAGCGGGTACGAGCAGTACTTC. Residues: CASSSGTSGYEQYF.

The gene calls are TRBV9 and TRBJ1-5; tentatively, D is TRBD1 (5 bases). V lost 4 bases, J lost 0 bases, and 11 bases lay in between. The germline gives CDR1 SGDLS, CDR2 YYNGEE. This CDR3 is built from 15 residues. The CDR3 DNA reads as TGTGCCAGCAGCCGGACACCTTATAGCAATCAGCCCCAGCATTTT. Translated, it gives CASSRTPYSNQPQHF.

The CDR3, as DNA: TGCGCCAGCAGCCAAGCGGACAGGGGCTTTGATGAGCAGTACTTC. It codes for CASSQADRGFDEQYF. The chain employs TRBV4-1 and TRBJ2-7; 9 nucleotides agree with TRBD1. The CDR3 has 15 residues. Germline V CDR1 and CDR2: MGHRA, YSYEKL. Germline trimming cut 1 base from V and 7 bases from J; bases unmatched to any gene: 8.

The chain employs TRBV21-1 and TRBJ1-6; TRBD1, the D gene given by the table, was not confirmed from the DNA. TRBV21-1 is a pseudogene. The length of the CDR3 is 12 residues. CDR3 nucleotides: TGTGCCTGCTCAGGGTGCGATTCACCCCTCCACTTT. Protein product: CACSGCDSPLHF.

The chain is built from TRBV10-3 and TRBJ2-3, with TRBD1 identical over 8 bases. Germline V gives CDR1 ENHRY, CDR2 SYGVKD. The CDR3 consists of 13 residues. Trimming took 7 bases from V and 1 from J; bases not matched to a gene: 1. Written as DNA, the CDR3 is TGTGCCATCAAGGGACAGGGCACAGATACGCAGTATTTT. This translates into CAIKGQGTDTQYF.

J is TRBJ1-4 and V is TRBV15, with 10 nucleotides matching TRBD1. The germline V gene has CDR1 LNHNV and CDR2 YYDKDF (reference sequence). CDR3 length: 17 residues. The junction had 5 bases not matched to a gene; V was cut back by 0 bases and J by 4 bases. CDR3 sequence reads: CATSRDGWDRGNEKLFF. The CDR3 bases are TGTGCCACCAGCAGAGATGGGTGGGACAGGGGTAATGAAAAACTGTTTTTT.

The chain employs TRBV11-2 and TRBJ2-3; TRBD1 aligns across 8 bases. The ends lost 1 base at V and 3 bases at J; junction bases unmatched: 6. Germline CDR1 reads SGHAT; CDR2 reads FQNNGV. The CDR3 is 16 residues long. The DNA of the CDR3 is TGTGCCAGCAGCTTAGGGCAGGGGGCGAGGACAGATACGCAGTATTTT. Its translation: CASSLGQGARTDTQYF. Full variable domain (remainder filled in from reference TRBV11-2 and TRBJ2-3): EAGVAQSPRYKIIEKRQSVAFWCNPISGHATLYWYQQILGQGPKLLIQFQNNGVVDDSQLPKDRFSAERLKGVDSTLKIQPAKLEDSAVYLCASSLGQGARTDTQYFGPGTRLTVL.

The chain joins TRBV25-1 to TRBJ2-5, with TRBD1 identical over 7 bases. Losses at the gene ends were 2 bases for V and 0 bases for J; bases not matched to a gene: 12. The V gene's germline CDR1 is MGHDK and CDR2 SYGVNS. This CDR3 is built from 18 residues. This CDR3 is CASSEDRASVGDQETQYF. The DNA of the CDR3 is TGTGCCAGCAGTGAAGACAGGGCGTCGGTAGGCGACCAAGAGACCCAGTACTTC.

The CDR3 nucleotides read TGTGCCAGTTGGGAGGGGTGGGGGGCCAACGTCCTGACTTTC. Encoded protein: CASWEGWGANVLTF. This chain connects TRBV19 to TRBJ2-6; TRBD2 aligns across 7 bases. The junction had 5 bases not matched to a gene; V was cut back by 8 bases and J by 4 bases. The CDR3 runs 14 residues. Germline-derived CDR1 and CDR2 are LNHDA and SQIVND (reference sequence).

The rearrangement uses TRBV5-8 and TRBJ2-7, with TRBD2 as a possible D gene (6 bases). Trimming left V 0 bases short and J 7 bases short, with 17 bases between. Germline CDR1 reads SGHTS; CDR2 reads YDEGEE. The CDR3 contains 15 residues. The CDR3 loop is CASSLETGAVREQYF. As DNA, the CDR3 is TGTGCCAGCAGCTTGGAGACGGGAGCGGTGAGAGAGCAGTACTTC.

CDR3 in amino acids: CASTPTSLREEQYF. The CDR3 nucleotides read TGTGCCAGCACCCCGACTAGCCTCCGGGAGGAGCAGTACTTC. The J gene is TRBJ2-7, the V gene TRBV7-2; 7 bases match TRBD2. The germline V gene has CDR1 SGHTA and CDR2 FQGNSA. J lost 7 bases, V lost 7 bases, and 13 bases had no gene match. The CDR3 extends over 14 amino acids.

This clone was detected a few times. CDR3 in DNA: TGTGCCAGCAGGGGGACAGGGAGTACGCAGCCCCAGCATTTT. Protein: CASRGTGSTQPQHF. This chain links TRBV28 with TRBJ1-5; 9 bases match TRBD1. Trimming at V came to 6 bases and at J to 7 bases, leaving 7 bases not matched to a gene. This CDR3 comprises 14 residues. CDR1 and CDR2 from the germline V gene are MDHEN and SYDVKM.

The CDR3 coding sequence is TGTGCCAGCAGCTCCAGGACAGGGGGGACCGGGGAGCTGTTTTTT. Translating gives CASSSRTGGTGELFF. This chain uses TRBV7-9 with TRBJ2-2, with 10 positions matching TRBD1. Per germline, CDR1 SEHNR and CDR2 FQNEAQ (reference sequence). This CDR3 spans 15 amino acids. The trim removed 4 bases at V and 5 bases at J, leaving 4 bases unmatched.

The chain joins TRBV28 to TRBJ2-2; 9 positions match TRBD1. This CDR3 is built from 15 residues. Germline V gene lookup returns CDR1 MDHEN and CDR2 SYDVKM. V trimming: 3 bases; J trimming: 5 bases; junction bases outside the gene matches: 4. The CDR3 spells CASSFRDRATGELFF. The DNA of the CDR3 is TGTGCCAGCAGTTTCCGGGACAGGGCGACCGGGGAGCTGTTTTTT.

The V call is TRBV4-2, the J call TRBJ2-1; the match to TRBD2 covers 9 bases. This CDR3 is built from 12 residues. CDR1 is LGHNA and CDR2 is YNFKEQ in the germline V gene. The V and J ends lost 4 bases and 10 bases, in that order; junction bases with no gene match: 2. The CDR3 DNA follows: TGTGCCAGCAGCCCAACTAGCGGGGAGCAGTTCTTC. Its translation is CASSPTSGEQFF.

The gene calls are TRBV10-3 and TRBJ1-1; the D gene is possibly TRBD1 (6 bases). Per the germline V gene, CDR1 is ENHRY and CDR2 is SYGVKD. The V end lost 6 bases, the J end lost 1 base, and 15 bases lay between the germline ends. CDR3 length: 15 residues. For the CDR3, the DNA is TGTGCCATCAGACATCCCGGACAGTCGAACACTGAAGCTTTCTTT. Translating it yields CAIRHPGQSNTEAFF.

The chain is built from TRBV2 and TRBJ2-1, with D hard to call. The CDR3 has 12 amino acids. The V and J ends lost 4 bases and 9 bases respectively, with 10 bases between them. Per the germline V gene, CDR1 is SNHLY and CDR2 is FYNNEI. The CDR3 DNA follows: TGTGCCAGCAGTGCATCGGTTATTGAGCAGTTCTTC. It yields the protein CASSASVIEQFF.

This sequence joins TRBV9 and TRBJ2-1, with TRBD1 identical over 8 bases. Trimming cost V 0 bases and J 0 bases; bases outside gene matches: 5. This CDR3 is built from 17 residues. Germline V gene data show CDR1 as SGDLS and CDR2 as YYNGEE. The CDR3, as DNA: TGTGCCAGCAGCGTAGTTACAGGGGGTATCTCCTACAATGAGCAGTTCTTC. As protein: CASSVVTGGISYNEQFF.

This CDR3 reads CAIRTDRGSTDTQYF. Written as DNA, the CDR3 is TGTGCCATCAGAACGGACAGGGGGAGTACAGATACGCAGTATTTT. The rearrangement joins TRBV10-3 to TRBJ2-3; 10 bases are a match to TRBD1. With 6 bases clipped from V and 3 bases from J, the junction kept 6 bases outside the gene matches. Germline V lookup: CDR1 ENHRY, CDR2 SYGVKD. This CDR3 comprises 15 residues.

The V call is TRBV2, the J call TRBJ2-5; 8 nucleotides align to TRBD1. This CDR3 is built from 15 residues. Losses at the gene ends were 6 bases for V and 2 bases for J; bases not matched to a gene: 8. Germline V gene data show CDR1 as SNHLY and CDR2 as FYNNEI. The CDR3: CASSGTGSPQETQYF. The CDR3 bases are TGTGCCAGCAGCGGGACAGGATCCCCGCAAGAGACCCAGTACTTC.

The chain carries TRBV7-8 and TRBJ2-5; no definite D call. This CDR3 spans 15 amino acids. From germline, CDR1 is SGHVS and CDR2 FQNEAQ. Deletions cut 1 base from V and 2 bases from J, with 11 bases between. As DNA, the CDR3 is TGTGCCAGCAGCTTAGGGTGGCGGCGGCAAGAGACCCAGTACTTC. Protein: CASSLGWRRQETQYF.

CDR3 nucleotide sequence: TGCAGCGTCAGGTTGCAGGGGGGTGAGGATCAGCCCCAGCATTTT. It specifies CSVRLQGGEDQPQHF. The rearrangement joins TRBV29-1 to TRBJ1-5; 7 positions agree with TRBD1. V lost 6 bases and J lost 5; bases outside the gene matches: 13. Germline values: CDR1 SQVTM, CDR2 ANQGSEA. CDR3 length: 15 residues.

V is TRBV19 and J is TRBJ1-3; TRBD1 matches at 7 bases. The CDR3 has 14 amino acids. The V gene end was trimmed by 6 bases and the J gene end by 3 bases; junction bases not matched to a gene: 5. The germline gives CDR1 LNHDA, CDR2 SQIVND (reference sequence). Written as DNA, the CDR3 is TGTGCCAGTAGCCAAGACAGGGTTGGAAACACCATATATTTT. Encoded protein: CASSQDRVGNTIYF.

This chain's CDR3 is CASSTLGTGNLLHF. In DNA, the CDR3 is TGTGCCAGCAGCACATTGGGGACAGGGAATCTCCTCCACTTT. This rearrangement joins TRBV28 to TRBJ1-6, with 9 bases that match TRBD1. Germline values: CDR1 MDHEN, CDR2 SYDVKM. The CDR3 consists of 14 residues. Trimming took 6 bases from V and 15 from J; bases not matched to a gene: 12.